Listed below are T cell receptor beta chains from one sample, sequenced in a study of blood T cell repertoires in COVID-19. Libraries were prepared by immunoSEQ multiplex PCR; TCRdb keeps only in-frame clonotypes and omits some of them. Of about 340,000 clones in the sample, approximately 90% were seen once. Sequences were obtained from peripheral blood. The receptors stem from a woman aged 18-30 years who had recovered from COVID-19. Each CDR3 is given with its conserved first and last residue. The D gene is left open where the match is weak. For some rows the clone size is stated as once, few or many, or as a class when expanded; others skip it.

j_call d_call v_call clone_size cdr3_aa
TRBJ2-3 - TRBV6-5 - CASSSSERLTDTQYF
TRBJ1-6 - TRBV4-3 few CASSQDRGQHNYNSPLHF
TRBJ2-3 TRBD1 TRBV11-2 - CASSADRVLADTQYF
TRBJ2-2 - TRBV5-1 - CASSPGRGGAWELFF
TRBJ1-2 - TRBV29-1 - CSVEGATDPKKNYGYTF
TRBJ1-1 - TRBV18 - CASSPPASGVGTEAFF
TRBJ2-6 - TRBV6-1 - CASSDRYGANVLTF
TRBJ2-4 - TRBV19 - CASSIVVSASNIQYF
TRBJ2-3 - TRBV4-1 once CASSQEFQGADTQYF
TRBJ2-2 TRBD2 TRBV5-6 - CASSRGLAVRTGELFF